The T cell receptor beta chain described here comes from a study of cytomegalovirus exposure and HLA in healthy donors. The study ran its PCR with 60 Vbeta and 13 Jbeta primers. TCRdb's table, derived via immunoSEQ multiplex PCR, lists solely in-frame clones and lacks some. The sample lists about 160,000 clones; roughly four fifths were seen once. The CDR3 extends over 18 amino acids. This sequence was found in a man between 60 and 70 years old in good health and CMV-seronegative. This sequence joins TRBV21-1 and TRBJ1-5; the table's D call TRBD1 went unverified against the DNA. TRBV21-1 is a pseudogene segment. Sample: PBMCs. The CDR3 loop reads CASSKGKDRSYSNQPQHF. The CDR3 bases are TGTGCCAGCAGCAAAGGAAAGGACAGATCCTATAGCAATCAGCCCCAGCATTTT.